The source of this T cell receptor beta chain is a study of control samples from healthy donors and cancer patients. This clone occurred once. Losses at the gene ends were 1 base for V and 1 base for J; bases not matched to a gene: 9. CDR1 and CDR2 from the germline V gene are LGHNA and YNFKEQ. The CDR3 is 17 amino acids. Clones were sequenced by immunoSEQ multiplex PCR, and TCRdb holds only the in-frame ones, with some missing. The sample comprises 200,000 to 250,000 clones, 85% to 95% of which are singletons, and 1.5% rests with the top ten. The chain uses TRBV4-2 and TRBJ2-7; TRBD1 matches 8 bases. The source material was blood. The source of this sequence is a man in his fifties in good health. DNA for the CDR3: TGTGCCAGCAGCCAAGTTACGGAGACAGGGGTATCCTACGAGCAGTACTTC. Residues: CASSQVTETGVSYEQYF.